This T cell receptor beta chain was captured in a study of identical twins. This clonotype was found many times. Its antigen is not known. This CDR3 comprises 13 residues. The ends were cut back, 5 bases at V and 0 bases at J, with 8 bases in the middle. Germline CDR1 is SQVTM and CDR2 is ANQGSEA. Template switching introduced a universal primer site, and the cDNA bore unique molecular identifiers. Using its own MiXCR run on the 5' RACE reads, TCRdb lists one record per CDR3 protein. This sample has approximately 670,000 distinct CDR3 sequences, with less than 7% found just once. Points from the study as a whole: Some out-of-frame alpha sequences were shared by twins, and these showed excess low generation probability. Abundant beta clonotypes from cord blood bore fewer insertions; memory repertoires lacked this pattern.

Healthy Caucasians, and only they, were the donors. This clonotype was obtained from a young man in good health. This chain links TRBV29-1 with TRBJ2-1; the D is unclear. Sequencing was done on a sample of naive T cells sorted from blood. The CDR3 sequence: CSVLASSYNEQFF. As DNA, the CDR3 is TGCAGCGTTCTGGCGAGCTCCTACAATGAGCAGTTCTTC.